This T cell receptor beta chain was sequenced during a study of T cells in localized non-small cell lung cancer. Only in-frame clones appear in the TCRdb table, and some are missing; sequencing was by immunoSEQ multiplex PCR. The repertoire includes over 2,500 clones, about 32% of them detected once, and around 11% sits in the top ten. Study observations and caveats: Uninvolved adjacent lung had the highest recorded T cell clonality, with tumor below it. A median of about 50 clones ranked among the top 100 in tumor appeared in adjacent lung.

This clone turned up a few times. The target antigen is unknown. The CDR3 consists of 15 residues. V dropped 6 bases and J dropped 1; count of bases not matched to a gene: 7. Germline CDR1 SQVTM, CDR2 ANQGSEA. Atypia-free adjacent lung came from at least 2 cm beyond the tumor margin. The sequenced sample was normal lung tissue next to the tumor, obtained before any cancer treatment. This TCR was sampled from a man aged 35-75 years with stage I lung adenocarcinoma. This rearrangement joins TRBV29-1 to TRBJ2-2; 8 bases map to TRBD1. This chain's CDR3 is CSVDSGTGNTGELFF. CDR3 bases: TGCAGCGTCGATTCCGGGACAGGGAACACCGGGGAGCTGTTTTTT.